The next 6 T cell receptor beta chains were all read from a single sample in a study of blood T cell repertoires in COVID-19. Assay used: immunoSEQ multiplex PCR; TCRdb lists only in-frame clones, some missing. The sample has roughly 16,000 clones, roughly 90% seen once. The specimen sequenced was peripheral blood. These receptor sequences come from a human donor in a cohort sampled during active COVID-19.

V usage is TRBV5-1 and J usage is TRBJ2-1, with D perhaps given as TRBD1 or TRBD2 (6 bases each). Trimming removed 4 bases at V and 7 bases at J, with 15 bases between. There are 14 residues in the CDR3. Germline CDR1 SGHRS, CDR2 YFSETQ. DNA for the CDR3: TGCGCCAGCAGCGTGGGGGGCGGGGTTAATGAGCAGTTCTTC. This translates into CASSVGGGVNEQFF.

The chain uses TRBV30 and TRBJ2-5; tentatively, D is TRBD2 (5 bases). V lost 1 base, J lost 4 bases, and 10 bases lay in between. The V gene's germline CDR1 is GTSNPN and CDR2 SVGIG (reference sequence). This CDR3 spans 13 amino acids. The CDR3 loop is CAWSGQRGETQYF. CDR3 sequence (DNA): TGTGCCTGGAGTGGTCAACGGGGAGAGACCCAGTACTTC. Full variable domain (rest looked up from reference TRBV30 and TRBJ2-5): SQTIHQWPATLVQPVGSPLSLECTVEGTSNPNLYWYRQAAGRGLQLLFYSVGIGQISSEVPQNLSASRPQDRQFILSSKKLLLSDSGFYLCAWSGQRGETQYFGPGTRLLVL.

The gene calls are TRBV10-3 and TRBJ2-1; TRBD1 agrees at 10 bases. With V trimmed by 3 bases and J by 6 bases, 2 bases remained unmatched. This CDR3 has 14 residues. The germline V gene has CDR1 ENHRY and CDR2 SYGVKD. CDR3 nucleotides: TGTGCCATCAGTGAACGACAGGGGGCCAATGAGCAGTTCTTC. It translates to CAISERQGANEQFF.

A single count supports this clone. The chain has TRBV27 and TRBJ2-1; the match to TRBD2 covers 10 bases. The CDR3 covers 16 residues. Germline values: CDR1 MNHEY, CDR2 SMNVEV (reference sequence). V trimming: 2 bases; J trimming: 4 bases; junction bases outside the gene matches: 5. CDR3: CASSLASGGLYNEQFF. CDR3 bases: TGTGCCAGCAGTTTAGCTAGCGGGGGCCTATACAATGAGCAGTTCTTC.

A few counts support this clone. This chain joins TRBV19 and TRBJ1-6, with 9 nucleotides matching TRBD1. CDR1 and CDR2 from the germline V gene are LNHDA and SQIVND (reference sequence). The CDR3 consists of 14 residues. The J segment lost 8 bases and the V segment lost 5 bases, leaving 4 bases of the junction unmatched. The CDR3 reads CASSPGDRDSPLHF. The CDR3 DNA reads TGTGCCAGTAGTCCCGGGGACAGGGATTCACCCCTCCACTTT.

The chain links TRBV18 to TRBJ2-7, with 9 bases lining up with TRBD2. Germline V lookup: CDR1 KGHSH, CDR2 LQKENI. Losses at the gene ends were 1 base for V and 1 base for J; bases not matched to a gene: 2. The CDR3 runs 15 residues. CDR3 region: CASSPLAGVSYEQYF. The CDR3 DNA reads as TGTGCCAGCTCACCACTAGCGGGGGTGTCCTACGAGCAGTACTTC.